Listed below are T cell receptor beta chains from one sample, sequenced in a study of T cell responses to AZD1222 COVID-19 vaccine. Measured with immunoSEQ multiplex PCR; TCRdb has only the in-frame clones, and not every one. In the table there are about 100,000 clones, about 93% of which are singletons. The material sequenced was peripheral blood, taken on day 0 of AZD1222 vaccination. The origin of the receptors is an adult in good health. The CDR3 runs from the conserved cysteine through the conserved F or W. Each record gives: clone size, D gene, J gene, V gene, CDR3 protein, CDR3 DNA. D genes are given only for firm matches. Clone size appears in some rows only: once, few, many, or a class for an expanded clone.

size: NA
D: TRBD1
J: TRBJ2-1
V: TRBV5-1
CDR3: CASSLGDRTNEQFF
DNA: TGCGCCAGCAGCTTGGGGGACAGGACCAATGAGCAGTTCTTC

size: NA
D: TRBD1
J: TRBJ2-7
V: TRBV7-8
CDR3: CASSYDRGWIYEQYF
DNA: TGTGCCAGCAGCTACGACAGGGGCTGGATCTACGAGCAGTACTTC

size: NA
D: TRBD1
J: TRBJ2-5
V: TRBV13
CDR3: CASSEDRGRQETQYF
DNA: TGTGCCAGCAGCGAGGACAGGGGGCGACAAGAGACCCAGTACTTC

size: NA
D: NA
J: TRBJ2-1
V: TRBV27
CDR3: CASRRGIQGEQFF
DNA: TGTGCCAGCCGGCGTGGGATTCAGGGGGAGCAGTTCTTC

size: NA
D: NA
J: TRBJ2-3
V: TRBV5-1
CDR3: CASTHRGQADTQYF
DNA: TGCGCCAGCACCCACCGGGGGCAGGCAGATACGCAGTATTTT

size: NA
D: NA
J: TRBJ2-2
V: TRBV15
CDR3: CATSRDMAELNTGELFF
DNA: TGTGCCACCAGCAGAGATATGGCAGAGTTGAACACCGGGGAGCTGTTTTTT

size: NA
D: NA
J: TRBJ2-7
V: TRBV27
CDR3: CASSPSSYEQYF
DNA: TGTGCCAGCAGTCCGAGCTCCTACGAGCAGTACTTC

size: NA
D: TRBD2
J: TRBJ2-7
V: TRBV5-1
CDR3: CASSTGTSGFVEQYF
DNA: TGCGCCAGCAGCACCGGGACTAGCGGGTTCGTAGAGCAGTACTTC

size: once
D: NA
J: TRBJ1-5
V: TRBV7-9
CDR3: CASSLGSAIQPQHF
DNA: TGTGCCAGCAGCTTAGGGTCGGCAATTCAGCCCCAGCATTTT

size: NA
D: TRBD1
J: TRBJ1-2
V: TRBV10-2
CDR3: CASSEQPGGGKGYTF
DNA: TGCGCCAGCAGTGAGCAGCCAGGGGGCGGGAAAGGCTACACCTTC

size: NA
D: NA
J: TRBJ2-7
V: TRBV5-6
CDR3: CASSRRQGGWYEQYF
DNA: TGTGCCAGCAGCCGGCGGCAGGGGGGTTGGTACGAGCAGTACTTC

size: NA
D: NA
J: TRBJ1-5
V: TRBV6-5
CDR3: CASRDRSGGNQPQHF
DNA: TGTGCCAGCAGGGACCGGTCCGGCGGCAATCAGCCCCAGCATTTT

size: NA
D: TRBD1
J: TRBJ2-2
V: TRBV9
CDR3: CASSVVPQGANTGELFF
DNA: TGTGCCAGCAGCGTAGTTCCACAGGGGGCCAACACCGGGGAGCTGTTTTTT

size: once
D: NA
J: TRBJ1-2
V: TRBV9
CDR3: CASSVAGGNYGYTF
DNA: TGTGCCAGCAGCGTAGCGGGCGGAAACTATGGCTACACCTTC

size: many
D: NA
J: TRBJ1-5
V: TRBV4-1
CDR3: CASSQEWQTVYSNQPQHF
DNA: TGCGCCAGCAGCCAAGAATGGCAGACAGTTTATAGCAATCAGCCCCAGCATTTT

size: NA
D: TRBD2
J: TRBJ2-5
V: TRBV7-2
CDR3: CASSAGTSGVYQETQYF
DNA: TGTGCCAGCAGCGCAGGGACTAGCGGGGTGTACCAAGAGACCCAGTACTTC

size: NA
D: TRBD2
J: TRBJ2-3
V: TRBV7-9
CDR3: CASSFSSGRPDTQYF
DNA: TGTGCCAGCAGCTTTAGTAGCGGGAGGCCAGATACGCAGTATTTT

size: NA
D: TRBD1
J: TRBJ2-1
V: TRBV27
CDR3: CASHGYRGPYNEQFF
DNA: TGTGCCAGCCATGGGTACAGGGGGCCCTACAATGAGCAGTTCTTC

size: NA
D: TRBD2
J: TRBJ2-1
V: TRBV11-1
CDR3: CASSLELAEPYNEQFF
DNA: TGTGCCAGCAGCTTGGAACTAGCGGAGCCCTACAATGAGCAGTTCTTC

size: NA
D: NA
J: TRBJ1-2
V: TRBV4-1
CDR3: CASSRDTTRDYGYTF
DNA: TGCGCCAGCAGCCGGGACACTACCAGGGACTATGGCTACACCTTC

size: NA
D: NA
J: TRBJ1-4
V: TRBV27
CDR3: CASSLTGEEKLFF
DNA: TGTGCCAGCAGTTTAACGGGGGAAGAAAAACTGTTTTTT

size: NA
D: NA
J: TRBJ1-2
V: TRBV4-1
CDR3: CASSHEGGETIYGYTF
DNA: TGCGCCAGCAGCCATGAAGGCGGGGAGACGATCTATGGCTACACCTTC

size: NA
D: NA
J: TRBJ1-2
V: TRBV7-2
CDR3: CASSQQGGYGYTF
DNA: TGTGCCAGCAGCCAACAGGGCGGCTATGGCTACACCTTC

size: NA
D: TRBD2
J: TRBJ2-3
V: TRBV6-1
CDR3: CASSEWSSGRALQYF
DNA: TGTGCCAGCAGTGAATGGTCTAGCGGGAGGGCCTTGCAGTATTTT

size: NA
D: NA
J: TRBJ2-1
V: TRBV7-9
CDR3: CASSQGIAEVNEQFF
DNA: TGTGCCAGCAGCCAGGGGATAGCGGAGGTTAATGAGCAGTTCTTC

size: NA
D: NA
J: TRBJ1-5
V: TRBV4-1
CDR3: CASSQDPGPSQPQHF
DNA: TGCGCCAGCAGCCAAGACCCGGGCCCATCTCAGCCCCAGCATTTT

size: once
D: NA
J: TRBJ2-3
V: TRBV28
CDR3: CASSLGTHTQYF
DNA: TGTGCCAGCAGTTTAGGCACCCATACGCAGTATTTT

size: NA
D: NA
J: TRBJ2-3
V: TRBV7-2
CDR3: CASSFLTDTQYF
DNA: TGTGCCAGCAGCTTCCTCACAGATACGCAGTATTTT

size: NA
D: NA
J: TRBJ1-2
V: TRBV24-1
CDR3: CATSERGSLADGYTF
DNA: TGTGCCACCAGTGAGAGGGGCTCACTCGCTGATGGCTACACCTTC

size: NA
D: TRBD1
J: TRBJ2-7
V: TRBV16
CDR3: CASSPQAGGYEQYF
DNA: TGTGCCAGCAGCCCACAGGCAGGGGGCTACGAGCAGTACTTC

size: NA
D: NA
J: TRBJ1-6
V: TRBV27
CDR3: CASSLSSNGVGNSPLHF
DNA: TGTGCCAGCAGTTTATCGTCTAATGGGGTGGGGAATTCACCCCTCCACTTT

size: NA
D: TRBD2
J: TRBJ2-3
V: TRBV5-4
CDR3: CASSLPSGSSTDTQYF
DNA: TGTGCCAGCAGCTTGCCTAGCGGAAGCAGCACAGATACGCAGTATTTT

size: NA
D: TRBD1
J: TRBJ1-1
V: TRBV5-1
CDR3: CASNRDRLHDTEAFF
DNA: TGCGCCAGCAACCGGGACAGGCTACATGACACTGAAGCTTTCTTT

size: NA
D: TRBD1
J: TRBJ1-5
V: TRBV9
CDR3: CASSSDPTGAQPQHF
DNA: TGTGCCAGCAGCTCAGACCCAACAGGGGCTCAGCCCCAGCATTTT

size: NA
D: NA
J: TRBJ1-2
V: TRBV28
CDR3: CASTDGQRKNYGYTF
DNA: TGTGCCAGCACCGATGGACAGAGGAAGAACTATGGCTACACCTTC

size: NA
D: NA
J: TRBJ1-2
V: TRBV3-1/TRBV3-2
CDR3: CASSRLGSGGYTF
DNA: TGTGCCAGCAGCCGTCTGGGGAGTGGTGGCTACACCTTC

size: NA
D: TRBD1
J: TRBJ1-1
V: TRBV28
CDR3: CASSDTGGKDTEAFF
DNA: TGTGCCAGCAGTGATACAGGGGGTAAGGACACTGAAGCTTTCTTT

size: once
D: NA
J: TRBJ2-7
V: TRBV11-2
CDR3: CASSPAPQGLLYEQYF
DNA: TGTGCCAGCAGCCCCGCCCCCCAGGGTCTCCTTTACGAGCAGTACTTC

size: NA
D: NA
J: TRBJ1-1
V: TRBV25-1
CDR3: CASSELGGNTEAFF
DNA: TGTGCCAGCAGTGAACTCGGCGGGAACACTGAAGCTTTCTTT

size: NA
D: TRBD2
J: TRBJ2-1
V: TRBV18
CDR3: CASSPDSGVGNNEQFF
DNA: TGTGCCAGCTCACCCGATAGCGGGGTAGGAAACAATGAGCAGTTCTTC

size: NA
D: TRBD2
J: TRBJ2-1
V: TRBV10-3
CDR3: CAISEASGRKLFGEQFF
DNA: TGTGCCATCAGTGAGGCTAGCGGGAGGAAATTATTCGGTGAGCAGTTCTTC

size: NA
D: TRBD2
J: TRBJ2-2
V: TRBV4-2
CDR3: CASSQDASGSITGELFF
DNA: TGTGCCAGCAGCCAAGATGCCAGCGGGAGTATCACCGGGGAGCTGTTTTTT

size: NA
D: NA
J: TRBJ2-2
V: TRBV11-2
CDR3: CASSLGGSNTGELFF
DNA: TGTGCCAGCAGCTTGGGCGGCTCGAACACCGGGGAGCTGTTTTTT

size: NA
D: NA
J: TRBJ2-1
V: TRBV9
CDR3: CASSSRYGQANEQFF
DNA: TGTGCCAGCAGCTCCCGTTATGGCCAGGCCAATGAGCAGTTCTTC

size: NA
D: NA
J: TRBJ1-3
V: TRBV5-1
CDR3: CASSRGQTSSGNTIYF
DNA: TGCGCCAGCAGCCGGGGACAAACGAGCTCTGGAAACACCATATATTTT

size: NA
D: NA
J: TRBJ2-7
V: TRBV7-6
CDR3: CASSLGGFGEQYF
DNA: TGTGCCAGCAGCTTAGGTGGGTTTGGCGAGCAGTACTTC

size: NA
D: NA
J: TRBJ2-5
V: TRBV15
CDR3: CATKGGQNQETQYF
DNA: TGTGCCACCAAGGGGGGACAGAACCAAGAGACCCAGTACTTC

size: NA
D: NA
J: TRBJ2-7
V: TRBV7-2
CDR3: CASSLGLGSPYEQYF
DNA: TGTGCCAGCAGCTTAGGTTTGGGGTCCCCCTACGAGCAGTACTTC

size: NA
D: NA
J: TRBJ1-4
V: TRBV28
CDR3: CASSSDWATNEKLFF
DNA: TGTGCCAGCAGCTCAGACTGGGCAACTAATGAAAAACTGTTTTTT

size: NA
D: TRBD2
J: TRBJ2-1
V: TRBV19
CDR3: CASRGFGLAGVGGEQFF
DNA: TGTGCCAGTAGAGGTTTCGGACTAGCGGGAGTAGGAGGTGAGCAGTTCTTC

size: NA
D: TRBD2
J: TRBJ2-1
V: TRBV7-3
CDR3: CASSPTGTSGAYNEQFF
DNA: TGTGCCAGCAGCCCAACCGGGACTAGCGGCGCCTACAATGAGCAGTTCTTC

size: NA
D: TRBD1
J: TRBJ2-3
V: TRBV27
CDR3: CASTQMGQYTDTQYF
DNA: TGTGCCAGCACCCAGATGGGACAGTACACAGATACGCAGTATTTT